This TCR beta chain originates from a study of human T cells and chemical hapten exposure. The wider study: Mainly, slight library volume differences in the pool made TCR yields vary.

V shed 3 bases and J 0 bases; nucleotides not matched to a gene: 0. CDR1 is SGHRS and CDR2 is YFSETQ in the germline V gene. The CDR3 contains 14 residues. Single cDNA molecules in the library carried unique molecular identifiers attached during preparation. In the source study's methods: TCR counts had a median of about 100,000 per sample and spanned about 23,224 to 690,600. Using its own MiXCR run on the RACE reads, TCRdb lists one record per CDR3 protein. The V and J calls and clone size come from TCRdb's table, not from the authors' own analysis. This sample has roughly 43,000 distinct CDR3 sequences, with about 4% found just once. Time point here: healthy volunteer bleed at 6 weeks. Total RNA was isolated from unfractionated whole blood. This clonotype was picked up many times.

Sequencing was performed on whole blood. This clonotype originated in a human donor in good health. Some clones in this sample may be carry-over from other donors' samples. The chain joins TRBV5-1 to TRBJ1-3; TRBD1 matches 7 bases. CDR3 DNA: TGCGCCAGCAGCTGGGACAGCTCTGGAAACACCATATATTTT. Translation: CASSWDSSGNTIYF.